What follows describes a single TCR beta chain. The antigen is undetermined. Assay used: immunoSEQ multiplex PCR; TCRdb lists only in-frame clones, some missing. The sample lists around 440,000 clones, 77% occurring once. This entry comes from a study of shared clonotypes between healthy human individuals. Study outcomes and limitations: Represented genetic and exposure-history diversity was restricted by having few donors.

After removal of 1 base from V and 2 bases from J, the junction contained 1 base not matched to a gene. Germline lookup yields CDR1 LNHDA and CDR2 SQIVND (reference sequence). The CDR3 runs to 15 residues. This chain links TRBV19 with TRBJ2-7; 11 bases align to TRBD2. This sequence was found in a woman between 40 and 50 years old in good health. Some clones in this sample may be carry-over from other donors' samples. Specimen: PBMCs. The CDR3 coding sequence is TGTGCCAGTAGTATAGCTAGCGGGGGGACCTACGAGCAGTACTTC. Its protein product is CASSIASGGTYEQYF.